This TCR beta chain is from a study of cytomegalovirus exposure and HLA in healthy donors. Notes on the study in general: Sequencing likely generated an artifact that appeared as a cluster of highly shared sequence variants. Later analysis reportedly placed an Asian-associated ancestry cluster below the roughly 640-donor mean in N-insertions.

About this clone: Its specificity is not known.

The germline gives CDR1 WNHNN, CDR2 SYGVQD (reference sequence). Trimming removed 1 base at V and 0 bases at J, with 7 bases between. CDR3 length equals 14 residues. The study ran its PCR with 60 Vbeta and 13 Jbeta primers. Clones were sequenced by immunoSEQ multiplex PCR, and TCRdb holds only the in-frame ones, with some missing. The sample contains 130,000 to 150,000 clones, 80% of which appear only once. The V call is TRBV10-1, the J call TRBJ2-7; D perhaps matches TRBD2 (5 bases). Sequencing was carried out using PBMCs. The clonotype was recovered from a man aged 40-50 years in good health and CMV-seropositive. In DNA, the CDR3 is TGCGCCAGCAGTGAGTACGGGAACTCCTACGAGCAGTACTTC. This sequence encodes CASSEYGNSYEQYF.